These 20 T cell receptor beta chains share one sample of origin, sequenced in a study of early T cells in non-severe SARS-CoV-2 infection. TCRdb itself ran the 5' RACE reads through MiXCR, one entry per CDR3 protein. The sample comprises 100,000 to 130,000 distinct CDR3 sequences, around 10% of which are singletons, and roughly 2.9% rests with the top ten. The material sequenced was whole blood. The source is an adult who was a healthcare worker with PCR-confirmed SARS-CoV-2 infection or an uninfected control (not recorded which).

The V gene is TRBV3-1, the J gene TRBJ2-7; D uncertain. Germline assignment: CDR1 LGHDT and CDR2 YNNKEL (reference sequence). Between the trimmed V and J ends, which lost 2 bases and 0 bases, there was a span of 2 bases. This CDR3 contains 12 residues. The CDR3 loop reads CASSQSSYEQYF. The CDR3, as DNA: TGTGCCAGCAGCCAAAGCTCCTACGAGCAGTACTTC.

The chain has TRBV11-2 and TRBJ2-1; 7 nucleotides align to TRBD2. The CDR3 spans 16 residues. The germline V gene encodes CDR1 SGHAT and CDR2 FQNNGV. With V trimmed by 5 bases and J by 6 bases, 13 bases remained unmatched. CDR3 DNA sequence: TGTGCCAGCAGCCCACGACTAGCTAGAGGACCCAATGAGCAGTTCTTC. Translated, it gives CASSPRLARGPNEQFF.

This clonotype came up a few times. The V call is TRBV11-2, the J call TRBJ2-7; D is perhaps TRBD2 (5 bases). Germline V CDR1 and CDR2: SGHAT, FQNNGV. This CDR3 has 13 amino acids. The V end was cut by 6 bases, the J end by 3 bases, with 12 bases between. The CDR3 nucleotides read TGTGCCAGCAGACCCCTAGCTGACTACGAGCAGTACTTC. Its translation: CASRPLADYEQYF.

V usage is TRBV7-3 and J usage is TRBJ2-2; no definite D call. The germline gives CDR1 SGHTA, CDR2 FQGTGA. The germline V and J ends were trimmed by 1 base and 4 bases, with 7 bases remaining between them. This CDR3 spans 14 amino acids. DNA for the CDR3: TGTGCCAGCAGCTTAAGGCCGAGCACCGGGGAGCTGTTTTTT. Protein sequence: CASSLRPSTGELFF.

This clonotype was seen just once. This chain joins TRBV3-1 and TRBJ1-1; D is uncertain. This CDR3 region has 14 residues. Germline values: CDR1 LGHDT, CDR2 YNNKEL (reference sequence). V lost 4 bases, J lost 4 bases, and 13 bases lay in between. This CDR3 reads CASSPREASTEAFF. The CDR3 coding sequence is TGTGCCAGCAGCCCCCGGGAGGCAAGCACTGAAGCTTTCTTT.

The CDR3 loop reads CASEKGTGKNQPQHF. In nucleotides, the CDR3 is TGTGCCAGCGAGAAAGGGACAGGGAAAAATCAGCCCCAGCATTTT. The chain recombines TRBV7-8 with TRBJ1-5, with TRBD1 matching over 9 bases. The ends lost 8 bases at V and 4 bases at J; junction bases unmatched: 9. CDR1 and CDR2 from the germline V gene are SGHVS and FQNEAQ. The CDR3 extends over 15 amino acids.

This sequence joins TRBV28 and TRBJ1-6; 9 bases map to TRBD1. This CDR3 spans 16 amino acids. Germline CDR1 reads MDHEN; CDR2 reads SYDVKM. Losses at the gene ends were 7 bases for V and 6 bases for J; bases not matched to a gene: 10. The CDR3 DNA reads TGTGCCAGCATGACCCCGACAGGGGGTGGTAATTCACCCCTCCACTTT. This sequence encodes CASMTPTGGGNSPLHF.

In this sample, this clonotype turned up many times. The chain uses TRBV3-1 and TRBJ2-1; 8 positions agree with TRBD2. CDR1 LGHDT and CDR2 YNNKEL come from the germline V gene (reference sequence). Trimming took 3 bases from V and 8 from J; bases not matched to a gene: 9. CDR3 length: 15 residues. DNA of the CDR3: TGTGCCAGCAGCCACCAAACCGGGACTAGGGATGAGCAGTTCTTC. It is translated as CASSHQTGTRDEQFF.

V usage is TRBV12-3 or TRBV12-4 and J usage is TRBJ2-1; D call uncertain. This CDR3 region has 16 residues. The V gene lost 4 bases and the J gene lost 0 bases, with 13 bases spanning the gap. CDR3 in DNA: TGTGCCAGCAGTTCCCGCGACTCGAGCTCCTACAATGAGCAGTTCTTC. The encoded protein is CASSSRDSSSYNEQFF.

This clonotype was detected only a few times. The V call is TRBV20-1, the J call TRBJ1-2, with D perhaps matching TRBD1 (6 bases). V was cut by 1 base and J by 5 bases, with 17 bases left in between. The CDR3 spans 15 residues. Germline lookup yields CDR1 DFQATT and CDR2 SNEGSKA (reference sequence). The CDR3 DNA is TGCAGTGCTAGAGCGTTAGGGGCGGGGACATATGGCTACACCTTC. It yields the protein CSARALGAGTYGYTF.

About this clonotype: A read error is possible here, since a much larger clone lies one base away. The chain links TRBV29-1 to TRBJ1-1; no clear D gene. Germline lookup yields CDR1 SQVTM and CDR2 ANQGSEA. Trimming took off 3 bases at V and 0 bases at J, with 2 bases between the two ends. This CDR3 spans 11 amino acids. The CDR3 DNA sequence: TGCAGCGTTGAGGTGAACACTGAAGCTTTCTTT. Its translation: CSVEVNTEAFF.

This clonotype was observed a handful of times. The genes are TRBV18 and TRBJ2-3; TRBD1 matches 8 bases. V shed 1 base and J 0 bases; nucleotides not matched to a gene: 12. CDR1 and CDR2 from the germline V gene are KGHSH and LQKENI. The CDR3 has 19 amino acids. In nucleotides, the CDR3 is TGTGCCAGCTCACCACTACGGACAGGGAGCCTCCCTAGCACAGATACGCAGTATTTT. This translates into CASSPLRTGSLPSTDTQYF.

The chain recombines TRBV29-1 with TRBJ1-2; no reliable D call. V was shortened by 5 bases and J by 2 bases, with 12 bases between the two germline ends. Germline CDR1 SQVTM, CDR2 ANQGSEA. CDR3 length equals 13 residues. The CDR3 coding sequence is TGCAGCGTTTCAGAAGGGCCAAACTATGGCTACACCTTC. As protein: CSVSEGPNYGYTF.

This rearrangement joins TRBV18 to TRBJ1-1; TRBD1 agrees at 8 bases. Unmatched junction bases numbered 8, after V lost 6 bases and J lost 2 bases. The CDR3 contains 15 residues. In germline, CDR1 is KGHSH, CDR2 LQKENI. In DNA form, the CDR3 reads TGTGCCAGCTCCGAACAGGGGGTCACTAACACTGAAGCTTTCTTT. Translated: CASSEQGVTNTEAFF.

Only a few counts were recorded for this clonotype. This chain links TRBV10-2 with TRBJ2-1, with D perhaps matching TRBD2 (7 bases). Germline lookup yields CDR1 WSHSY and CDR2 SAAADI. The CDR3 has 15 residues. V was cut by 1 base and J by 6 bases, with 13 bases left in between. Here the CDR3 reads CASSELGGGLNEQFF. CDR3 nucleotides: TGCGCCAGCAGTGAGTTAGGGGGGGGACTCAATGAGCAGTTCTTC.

The CDR3 DNA is TGCGCCAGCAGCCCGCTAGGGCAGGGAGGGTCTGGCGAGCAGTACTTC. Protein: CASSPLGQGGSGEQYF. This sequence joins TRBV5-1 and TRBJ2-7, with 7 bases aligning to TRBD2. This CDR3 comprises 16 residues. V lost 4 bases to trimming and J lost 6 bases; unmatched junction nucleotides: 16. Germline CDR1 SGHRS, CDR2 YFSETQ.

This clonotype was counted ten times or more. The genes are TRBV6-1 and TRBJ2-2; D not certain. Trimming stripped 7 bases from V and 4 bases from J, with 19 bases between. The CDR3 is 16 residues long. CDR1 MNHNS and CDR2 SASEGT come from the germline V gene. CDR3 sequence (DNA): TGTGCCAGCACCCGAGTATTGGAGTCAGGCACCGGGGAGCTGTTTTTT. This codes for CASTRVLESGTGELFF.

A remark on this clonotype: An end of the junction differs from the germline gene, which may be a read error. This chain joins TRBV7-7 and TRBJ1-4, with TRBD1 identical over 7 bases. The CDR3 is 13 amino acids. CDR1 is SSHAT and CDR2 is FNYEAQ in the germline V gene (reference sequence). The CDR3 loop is CASSPTGVEKLFF. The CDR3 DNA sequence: TGTGCTAGCAGCCCCACAGGGGTTGAAAAACTGTTTTTT.

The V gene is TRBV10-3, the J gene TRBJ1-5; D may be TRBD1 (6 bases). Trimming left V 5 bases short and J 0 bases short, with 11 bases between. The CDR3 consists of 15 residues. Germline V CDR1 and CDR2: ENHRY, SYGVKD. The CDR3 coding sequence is TGTGCCATCAGTCAGGGGTTTTATAGCAATCAGCCCCAGCATTTT. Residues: CAISQGFYSNQPQHF.

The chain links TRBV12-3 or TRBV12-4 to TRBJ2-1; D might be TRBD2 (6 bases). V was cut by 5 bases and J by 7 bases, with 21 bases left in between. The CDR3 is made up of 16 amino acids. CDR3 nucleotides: TGTGCCAGCAGTCCCCGAGAGGGAGGCACCCCAAATGAGCAGTTCTTC. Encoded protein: CASSPREGGTPNEQFF.